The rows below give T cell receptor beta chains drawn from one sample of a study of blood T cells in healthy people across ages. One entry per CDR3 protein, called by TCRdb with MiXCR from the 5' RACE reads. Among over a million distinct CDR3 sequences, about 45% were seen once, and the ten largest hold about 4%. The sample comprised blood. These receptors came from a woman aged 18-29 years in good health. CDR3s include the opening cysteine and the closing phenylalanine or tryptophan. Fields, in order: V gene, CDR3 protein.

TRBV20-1	CSASLAGLNTDTQYF
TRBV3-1	CASSFGTLGYEQYF
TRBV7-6	CASSLAAKNTEAFF
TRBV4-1	CASSQLGTLNTEAFF
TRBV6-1	CASRSGADEKLFF
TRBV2	CASSVESHNEQYF
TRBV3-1	CASSQKDDEKLFF
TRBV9	CASSVGFGYYGYTF
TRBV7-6	CASSFPRGGAASDTQYF
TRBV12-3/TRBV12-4	CASSLGPGLGGTDTQYF